These 26 T cell receptor beta chains were sequenced from one sample in a study of T and B cells in COVID-19 patients (TCRdb year 2020). TRB repertoires were amplified using about 220-550 ng of genomic DNA isolated from blood. Sequencing used an Illumina MiSeq. TRB rearrangements were amplified by multiplex PCR with BIOMED2 TRB-A/B primer pools. The raw public reads went through TCRdb reprocessing: fastp at Q25, MiXCR clone calling, in-frame beta chains kept. Here each entry gathers all rows of one CDR3 protein and keeps the most common genes and DNA. For this sample there are several thousand distinct CDR3 sequences; about two fifths appear just once. Jointly, the top ten make up 53% of the sample. The material sequenced was blood. These receptors originate from a human donor with active COVID-19.

In this sample, this clonotype turned up once. V gene TRBV4-2 combines with J gene TRBJ2-2; TRBD2 aligns across 9 bases. The V and J ends lost 1 base and 1 base, in that order; junction bases with no gene match: 10. This CDR3 is built from 19 residues. Germline V CDR1 and CDR2: LGHNA, YNFKEQ. The CDR3: CASSQGESSGALNTGELFF. CDR3 DNA sequence: TGTGCCAGCAGCCAAGGGGAGTCTAGCGGGGCTCTGAACACCGGGGAGCTGTTTTTT.

Only one count was recorded for this clonotype. V usage is TRBV18 and J usage is TRBJ1-2; tentatively, D is TRBD1 (5 bases). The germline V gene has CDR1 KGHSH and CDR2 LQKENI. This CDR3 has 13 amino acids. Trimming removed 3 bases at V and 5 bases at J, with 10 bases between. The chain's CDR3 is CASSPGEDYGYTF. The CDR3 DNA follows: TGTGCCAGCTCACCGGGGGAGGATTATGGCTACACCTTC.

This clonotype has only a few counts. V gene TRBV6-5 combines with J gene TRBJ2-1; 7 bases are shared with TRBD2. The CDR3 runs 15 residues. Germline V lookup: CDR1 MNHEY, CDR2 SVGAGI. The V gene end was trimmed by 6 bases and the J gene end by 7 bases; junction bases not matched to a gene: 12. CDR3 coding DNA: TGTGCCAGCAGCTGGTGGGGGAGGGCCGGAAATGAGCAGTTCTTC. This encodes CASSWWGRAGNEQFF.

This clonotype came up once. The V call is TRBV6-2 or TRBV6-3, the J call TRBJ2-5; TRBD2 matches at 7 bases. CDR3 length equals 19 residues. The V and J ends lost 5 bases and 2 bases, in that order; junction bases with no gene match: 20. Germline CDR1 MNHEY, CDR2 SVGEGT. CDR3: CASSVDSSIGTTLQETQYF. The CDR3 nucleotides read TGTGCCAGCAGTGTTGATTCCTCTATCGGGACTACCCTTCAAGAGACCCAGTACTTC.

This sequence joins TRBV5-6 and TRBJ2-1; D unclear. The V gene lost 1 base and the J gene lost 0 bases, with 8 bases spanning the gap. Per the germline V gene, CDR1 is SGHDT and CDR2 is YYEEEE. CDR3 size: 15 residues. In DNA, the CDR3 is TGTGCCAGCAGCTTGACCCAGGTCTCCTACAATGAGCAGTTCTTC. Protein: CASSLTQVSYNEQFF.

In its sample, this clonotype is medium-sized (0.01 to 0.1%). The CDR3 region has the DNA TGTGCCAGTAGCCTGACAGGGGACGGGAGCTCTGGGGCCAACGTCCTGACTTTC. Translating gives CASSLTGDGSSGANVLTF. The V and J genes are TRBV19 and TRBJ2-6; TRBD1 matches 8 bases. The CDR3 loop spans 18 amino acids. Germline values: CDR1 LNHDA, CDR2 SQIVND (reference sequence). The trim removed 6 bases at V and 0 bases at J, leaving 10 bases unmatched. The full variable domain, rest sourced from reference TRBV19 and TRBJ2-6, is DGGITQSPKYLFRKEGQNVTLSCEQNLNHDAMYWYRQDPGQGLRLIYYSQIVNDFQKGDIAEGYSVSREKKESFPLTVTSAQKNPTAFYLCASSLTGDGSSGANVLTFGAGSRLTVL.

The V call is TRBV12-3 or TRBV12-4, the J call TRBJ2-1; D could derive from TRBD1 or TRBD2 (5 bases each). The CDR3 sequence is 15 residues long. V was cut by 3 bases and J by 7 bases, with 16 bases left in between. CDR3 coding DNA: TGTGCCAGCAGTTTTCAGGGAGAGGTTGCGAATGAGCAGTTCTTC. It is translated as CASSFQGEVANEQFF.

This chain joins TRBV7-2 and TRBJ2-3, with a weak D call TRBD2 (6 bases). The CDR3 has 13 amino acids. Between the trimmed V and J ends, which lost 3 bases and 6 bases, there was a span of 10 bases. Germline values: CDR1 SGHTA, CDR2 FQGNSA. The CDR3: CASSFGSGDTQYF. The CDR3 DNA reads TGTGCCAGCAGCTTTGGGAGCGGGGATACGCAGTATTTT.

This clonotype has just a few counts. This chain joins TRBV12-3 or TRBV12-4 and TRBJ1-2, with a possible D match to TRBD1 (5 bases). The V end was cut by 8 bases, the J end by 4 bases, with 14 bases between. The CDR3 extends over 13 amino acids. CDR3 sequence reads: CASGLEGSYGYTF. CDR3 sequence (DNA): TGTGCCAGCGGCTTGGAGGGGAGCTATGGCTACACCTTC.

This clonotype appeared a few times. The chain has TRBV6-5 and TRBJ1-6, with 10 bases fitting TRBD1. After removal of 4 bases from V and 8 bases from J, the junction contained 5 bases not matched to a gene. This CDR3 contains 15 residues. Per germline, CDR1 MNHEY and CDR2 SVGAGI. The CDR3: CASSSPTGGDSPLHF. DNA of the CDR3: TGTGCCAGCAGTTCCCCGACAGGGGGCGATTCACCCCTCCACTTT.

This clonotype was observed a few times. The V and J genes are TRBV5-1 and TRBJ1-3; no clear D. The CDR3 is made up of 15 amino acids. V was pared by 2 bases and J by 4 bases, with 13 bases between. The V gene's germline CDR1 is SGHRS and CDR2 YFSETQ. The CDR3 coding sequence is TGCGCCAGCAGCTTAGGCGGGGTCGGAGGAAACACCATATATTTT. This encodes CASSLGGVGGNTIYF.

This chain uses TRBV27 with TRBJ1-2, with 9 bases lining up with TRBD1. The CDR3 sequence is 15 residues long. Germline-derived CDR1 and CDR2 are MNHEY and SMNVEV (reference sequence). The J segment lost 11 bases and the V segment lost 3 bases, leaving 13 bases of the junction unmatched. The CDR3 reads CASSFLPGQGTGYTF. The CDR3, as DNA: TGTGCCAGCAGTTTCCTTCCGGGACAGGGTACTGGTTACACCTTC.

This chain uses TRBV19 with TRBJ1-1; D might be TRBD1 (5 bases). The CDR3 contains 13 residues. V was trimmed by 9 bases and J by 0 bases, leaving 11 bases between them. CDR1 and CDR2 (germline): LNHDA, SQIVND (reference sequence). The DNA for the CDR3 is TGTGCCAGCACGACAGCTATGAACACTGAAGCTTTCTTT. Translated, it gives CASTTAMNTEAFF.

The rearrangement links TRBV24-1 to TRBJ2-3, with D uncertain. Germline V gives CDR1 KGHDR, CDR2 SFDVKD. Trimming took 3 bases from V and 6 from J, leaving 9 bases between them. This CDR3 has 13 residues. In DNA form, the CDR3 reads TGTGCCACCAGTGATCCCCCTGGGGATACGCAGTATTTT. Encoded protein: CATSDPPGDTQYF.

This clonotype appeared a few times. V and J are TRBV27 and TRBJ2-4; TRBD2 agrees at 12 bases. CDR1 and CDR2 (germline): MNHEY, SMNVEV (reference sequence). V lost 5 bases, J lost 9 bases, and 8 bases stayed unmatched. The length of the CDR3 is 15 residues. The CDR3 DNA reads as TGTGCCAGCAGTCAGACTAGCGGGAGAGTGGGCATTCAGTACTTC. Translation: CASSQTSGRVGIQYF.

The chain recombines TRBV20-1 with TRBJ2-6, with unresolved D. CDR3 length equals 16 residues. V gave up 1 base and J gave up 0 bases, with 10 bases separating them. Germline V lookup: CDR1 DFQATT, CDR2 SNEGSKA (reference sequence). The CDR3 DNA sequence: TGCAGTGCTAGAGGCCAGCCTTTCTCTGGGGCCAACGTCCTGACTTTC. It codes for CSARGQPFSGANVLTF.

The J gene is TRBJ2-2, the V gene TRBV19; 8 bases agree with TRBD2. The J segment lost 2 bases and the V segment lost 2 bases, leaving 4 bases of the junction unmatched. Germline assignment: CDR1 LNHDA and CDR2 SQIVND (reference sequence). This CDR3 contains 16 residues. This CDR3 reads CASSITGRVNTGELFF. CDR3 nucleotides: TGTGCCAGTAGTATAACCGGGAGGGTAAACACCGGGGAGCTGTTTTTT.

This chain connects TRBV6-2 or TRBV6-3 to TRBJ2-1, with D hard to call. The V gene's germline CDR1 is MNHEY and CDR2 SVGEGT. V shed 5 bases and J shed 7 bases, with 6 bases lying between them. This CDR3 is built from 11 residues. The CDR3 DNA is TGTGCCAGCAGTCCCCTTAATGAGCAGTTCTTC. Its translation: CASSPLNEQFF.

A few counts support this clonotype. V usage is TRBV19 and J usage is TRBJ2-1; D is uncertain. Germline loops: CDR1 LNHDA, CDR2 SQIVND (reference sequence). This CDR3 has 14 amino acids. V was pared by 5 bases and J by 0 bases, with 8 bases between. CDR3 nucleotide sequence: TGTGCCAGTAGTGAGCGTTTCTCCTACAATGAGCAGTTCTTC. Translation: CASSERFSYNEQFF.

The rearrangement uses TRBV20-1 and TRBJ2-1; D gene uncertain. Trimming took off 0 bases at V and 0 bases at J, with 9 bases between the two ends. Looked up from germline, CDR1 is DFQATT and CDR2 is SNEGSKA (reference sequence). The CDR3 covers 15 residues. This CDR3 is CSARDRRASYNEQFF. In nucleotides, the CDR3 is TGCAGTGCTAGAGATCGTAGGGCCTCCTACAATGAGCAGTTCTTC.

By frequency in the sample, this clonotype is medium-sized. The V and J genes are TRBV29-1 and TRBJ2-6; tentatively, D is TRBD1 or TRBD2 (6 bases each). Trimming took 4 bases from V and 0 from J, leaving 13 bases between them. The V gene's germline CDR1 is SQVTM and CDR2 ANQGSEA. The CDR3 is 16 amino acids. The CDR3 nucleotides read TGCAGCGTTGCGCGGGACATCCACTCTGGGGCCAACGTCCTGACTTTC. Its protein is CSVARDIHSGANVLTF.

DNA of the CDR3: TGTGCCAGCCACCTAGATAGACAATCAGATACGCAGTATTTT. Translating gives CASHLDRQSDTQYF. The chain recombines TRBV7-9 with TRBJ2-3, with D hard to call. Germline assignment: CDR1 SEHNR and CDR2 FQNEAQ (reference sequence). Between the trimmed V and J ends, which lost 8 bases and 4 bases, there was a span of 16 bases. The CDR3 has 14 residues.

The rearrangement joins TRBV10-3 to TRBJ2-3; the D gene could be TRBD1 or TRBD2 (6 bases each). V lost 6 bases, J lost 2 bases, and 24 bases lay in between. Germline values: CDR1 ENHRY, CDR2 SYGVKD. This CDR3 contains 18 residues. The CDR3 loop is CAIRIQTGVGEDTDTQYF. As DNA, the CDR3 is TGTGCCATCAGGATCCAGACAGGCGTAGGGGAGGACACAGATACGCAGTATTTT.

This clonotype was counted only a few times. This chain connects TRBV15 to TRBJ2-1; D gene uncertain. Germline V CDR1 and CDR2: LNHNV, YYDKDF (reference sequence). V lost 3 bases to trimming and J lost 5 bases, with 14 bases between them. The CDR3 length is 15 residues. The CDR3 DNA follows: TGTGCCACCAGCAGCGGTCAGACAACCGACAATGAGCAGTTCTTC. Its translation is CATSSGQTTDNEQFF.

The J gene is TRBJ1-4, the V gene TRBV7-9; D gene ambiguous. CDR3 length: 17 amino acids. Trimming stripped 1 base from V and 0 bases from J, with 12 bases between. CDR1 is SEHNR and CDR2 is FQNEAQ in the germline V gene (reference sequence). Here the CDR3 DNA reads TGTGCCAGCAGCTTAGGTTTCGGGGAGGCAACTAATGAAAAACTGTTTTTT. It specifies CASSLGFGEATNEKLFF.

Only one count was recorded for this clonotype. The chain recombines TRBV15 with TRBJ1-6; weak D call: TRBD1 (6 bases). The germline CDR1 and CDR2 sequences are LNHNV and YYDKDF (reference sequence). CDR3 size: 19 residues. Trimming cost V 4 bases and J 0 bases, with 19 bases left between them. CDR3 residues: CATSTFRTANNSYNSPLHF. In DNA, the CDR3 is TGTGCCACCAGCACCTTCAGGACAGCCAACAACTCCTATAATTCACCCCTCCACTTT.